The rows below give T cell receptor beta chains drawn from one sample of a study of blood T cell repertoires in COVID-19. Assay: immunoSEQ multiplex PCR; the TCRdb copy retains only in-frame clones and omits some. The table includes 250,000 to 350,000 clones, about 90% detected once. Sequencing was done on a sample of peripheral blood. The receptor set was obtained from a woman aged 45-60 years with COVID-19, enrolled during active disease. CDR3s include the opening cysteine and the closing phenylalanine or tryptophan. A D gene is named only where the DNA matches it firmly. Only part of the rows carry a size: once, few, many, or a class if the clone is expanded.

cdr3_aa: CASSQAQMGGTRLFF
cdr3_nt: TGCGCCAGCAGCCAGGCCCAAATGGGAGGAACGAGGTTGTTTTTT
d_call: -
clone_size: -
v_call: TRBV4-3
j_call: TRBJ2-2

cdr3_aa: CASSPGTGGDEKLFF
cdr3_nt: TGTGCCAGCAGCCCCGGGACAGGGGGCGATGAAAAACTGTTTTTT
d_call: TRBD1
clone_size: -
v_call: TRBV7-7
j_call: TRBJ1-4

cdr3_aa: CASSPTENTGELFF
cdr3_nt: TGTGCCAGCTCACCGACTGAGAACACCGGGGAGCTGTTTTTT
d_call: -
clone_size: -
v_call: TRBV18
j_call: TRBJ2-2

cdr3_aa: CASSPPLGGLLGEKLFF
cdr3_nt: TGTGCCAGCAGCCCCCCTTTAGGGGGCCTATTAGGGGAAAAACTGTTTTTT
d_call: TRBD1
clone_size: once
v_call: TRBV11-2
j_call: TRBJ1-4

cdr3_aa: CASSYLDVANEQFF
cdr3_nt: TGTGCCAGCAGTTATCTAGACGTAGCCAATGAGCAGTTCTTC
d_call: -
clone_size: once
v_call: TRBV6-1
j_call: TRBJ2-1

cdr3_aa: CASSEQGGTDTQYF
cdr3_nt: TGTGCCAGCAGTGAACAGGGGGGCACAGATACGCAGTATTTT
d_call: TRBD1
clone_size: -
v_call: TRBV6-4
j_call: TRBJ2-3

cdr3_aa: CASSLSSGLGQFF
cdr3_nt: TGTGCCAGCAGTTTAAGTTCCGGACTGGGGCAGTTCTTC
d_call: -
clone_size: -
v_call: TRBV12-3/TRBV12-4
j_call: TRBJ2-1

cdr3_aa: CASSYWGGGTEAFF
cdr3_nt: TGTGCCAGCAGTTACTGGGGGGGAGGTACTGAAGCTTTCTTT
d_call: -
clone_size: -
v_call: TRBV6-5
j_call: TRBJ1-1

cdr3_aa: CASSLGQGDETQYF
cdr3_nt: TGTGCCAGCTCCCTGGGACAGGGGGACGAGACCCAGTACTTC
d_call: TRBD1
clone_size: -
v_call: TRBV18
j_call: TRBJ2-5

cdr3_aa: CASSLGTSGGADTQYF
cdr3_nt: TGTGCCAGCAGCTTAGGCACTAGCGGCGGCGCAGATACGCAGTATTTT
d_call: TRBD2
clone_size: -
v_call: TRBV7-9
j_call: TRBJ2-3

cdr3_aa: CASSPIGGSYNEQFF
cdr3_nt: TGTGCCAGCTCACCGATTGGCGGGAGTTACAATGAGCAGTTCTTC
d_call: TRBD2
clone_size: -
v_call: TRBV18
j_call: TRBJ2-1

cdr3_aa: CASSQARENTEAFF
cdr3_nt: TGCGCCAGCAGCCAAGCACGAGAGAACACTGAAGCTTTCTTT
d_call: -
clone_size: -
v_call: TRBV4-1
j_call: TRBJ1-1

cdr3_aa: CASSMWQRYTDTQYF
cdr3_nt: TGTGCCAGTAGTATGTGGCAGCGATACACAGATACGCAGTATTTT
d_call: -
clone_size: few
v_call: TRBV19
j_call: TRBJ2-3

cdr3_aa: CASSLVEEKLFF
cdr3_nt: TGTGCCAGCAGCTTGGTGGAGGAAAAACTGTTTTTT
d_call: -
clone_size: -
v_call: TRBV5-5
j_call: TRBJ1-4